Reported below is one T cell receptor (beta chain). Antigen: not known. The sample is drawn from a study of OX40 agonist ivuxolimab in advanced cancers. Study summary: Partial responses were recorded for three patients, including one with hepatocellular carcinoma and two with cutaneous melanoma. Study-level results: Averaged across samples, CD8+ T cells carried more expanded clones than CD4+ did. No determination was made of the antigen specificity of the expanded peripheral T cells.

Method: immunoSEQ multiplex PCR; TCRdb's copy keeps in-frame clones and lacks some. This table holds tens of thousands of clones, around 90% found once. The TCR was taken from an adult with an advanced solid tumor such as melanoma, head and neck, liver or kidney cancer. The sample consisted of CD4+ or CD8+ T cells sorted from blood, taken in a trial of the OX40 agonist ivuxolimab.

This chain's CDR3 is CASSPQGAVNTEAFF. DNA for the CDR3: TGTGCCAGCTCACCACAGGGGGCGGTGAACACTGAAGCTTTCTTT. This sequence joins TRBV18 and TRBJ1-1; 7 bases align to TRBD1. The CDR3 consists of 15 residues. Trimming cost V 1 base and J 0 bases; bases outside gene matches: 2. The germline gives CDR1 KGHSH, CDR2 LQKENI.